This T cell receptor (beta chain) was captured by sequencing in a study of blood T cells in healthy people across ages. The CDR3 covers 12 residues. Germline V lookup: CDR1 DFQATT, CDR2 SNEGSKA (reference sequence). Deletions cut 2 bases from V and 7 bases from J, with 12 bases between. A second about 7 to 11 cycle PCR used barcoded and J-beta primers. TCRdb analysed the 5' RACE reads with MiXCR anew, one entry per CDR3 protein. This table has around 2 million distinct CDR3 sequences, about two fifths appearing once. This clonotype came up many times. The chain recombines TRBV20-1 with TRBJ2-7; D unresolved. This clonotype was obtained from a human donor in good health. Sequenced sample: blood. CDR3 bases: TGCAGTGCTAGACTCTACTTGGGGGAGCAGTACTTC. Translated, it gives CSARLYLGEQYF.